This T cell receptor beta chain originates from a study of blood T cell repertoires in COVID-19. In the source study's methods: Quantification of nucleated cells was approximated via reference gene primer amplification. Assay: immunoSEQ multiplex PCR; the TCRdb copy retains only in-frame clones and omits some. V, J and clone size are those of that table, while D and trimming were read from the DNA. The sample includes 200,000 to 250,000 clones, about 86% of them seen just once. Sequenced input: PBMCs or T cells enriched from blood (not recorded which). This receptor was obtained from a woman between 35 and 50 years old with acute COVID-19.

CDR3 DNA sequence: TGTGCCAGCAGTTTTGCCTCTGCGGAGACCCAGTACTTC. The encoded protein is CASSFASAETQYF. The chain recombines TRBV12-3 or TRBV12-4 with TRBJ2-5; unclear D gene. Trimming stripped 3 bases from V and 5 bases from J, with 10 bases between. There are 13 residues in the CDR3.